The rows below give T cell receptor beta chains drawn from one sample of a study of T cells in Graves' hyperthyroidism and ophthalmopathy. In TCRdb, the multiplex PCR reads were re-called with MiXCR into one record per CDR3 protein. Counted here are about 610,000 distinct CDR3 sequences, around 15% occurring once; the ten biggest clones make up around 3.3%. Sequencing was carried out using blood. All receptors derive from a woman aged 40-49 years with Graves' ophthalmopathy. CDR3s include the opening cysteine and the closing phenylalanine or tryptophan. The D gene is left open where the match is weak. Clone size is given for some rows only: seen once, a few or many times, or a class if the clone is expanded.

>TRBJ2-7|TRBD2|TRBV6-1|-
TGTGCCAGCAGACTCGGGACCGCGGGAGCGGAGCAGTACTTC
CASRLGTAGAEQYF
>TRBJ1-1|TRBD1|TRBV12-3/TRBV12-4|once
TGTGCCAGCAGTTTAGTGACAGGGGGAGGGAACACTGAAGCTTTCTTT
CASSLVTGGGNTEAFF
>TRBJ2-7|-|TRBV2|many
TGTGCCAGCAGTGAACACCCGCCGATTGACTACGAGCAGTACTTC
CASSEHPPIDYEQYF
>TRBJ2-1|TRBD1|TRBV19|few
TGTGCCAGTCGAGTGGGCGCAGGACAGGGTGAGCAGTTCTTC
CASRVGAGQGEQFF
>TRBJ1-1|-|TRBV2|many
TGTGCCAGCAGTGAAGCATCTATGGAGGCTGAAGCTTTCTTT
CASSEASMEAEAFF
>TRBJ2-5|-|TRBV2|many
TGTGCCAGCAGTGAGCAAGGGGTTGGGGAGACCCAGTACTTC
CASSEQGVGETQYF
>TRBJ1-6|TRBD1|TRBV6-6|-
TGTGCCAGCAGTTACTCCTCCTGGGACAGGGTGGGCTCACCCCTCCACTTT
CASSYSSWDRVGSPLHF
>TRBJ2-5|TRBD1|TRBV6-1|few
TGTGCCAGCACCAGGGGACAGGGGAGCGAGACCCAGTACTTC
CASTRGQGSETQYF
>TRBJ2-2|-|TRBV7-9|many
TGTGCCAGCAGCTTAAAGGGTCCGGACACCGGGGAGCTGTTTTTT
CASSLKGPDTGELFF
>TRBJ2-3|-|TRBV29-1|many
TGCAGCGTTGCCCTCGTAGGGACAGATACGCAGTATTTT
CSVALVGTDTQYF
>TRBJ1-1|-|TRBV6-1|few
TGTGCCAGCAGTGAAGCTCTCACAGAGAAAGCTTTCTTT
CASSEALTEKAFF
>TRBJ1-5|-|TRBV6-1|-
TGTGCCAGCAGTGGATCCCAGCCTCGAGTGTCGCCCCAGCATTTT
CASSGSQPRVSPQHF
>TRBJ2-7|-|TRBV28|few
TGTGCCAGCCGAGGAATGGTCGGGAGTGCCTACGAGCAGTACTTC
CASRGMVGSAYEQYF
>TRBJ1-1|-|TRBV12-3/TRBV12-4|many
TGTGCCAGCAGAACACAGGGATGGACTGAAGCTTTCTTT
CASRTQGWTEAFF
>TRBJ2-1|TRBD2|TRBV28|many
TGTGCCAGCACCTTTCGCGGGAGGGGCTACAATGAGCAGTTCTTC
CASTFRGRGYNEQFF
>TRBJ2-2|-|TRBV7-2|-
TGTGCCAGCAGCTCGAAGGGTCGAAGGAGGACCGGGGAGCTGTTTTTT
CASSSKGRRRTGELFF
>TRBJ1-5|TRBD1|TRBV2|many
TGTGCCAGCAAGCGGGGGACAGGGGTCACCTATAGCAATCAGCCCCAGCATTTT
CASKRGTGVTYSNQPQHF
>TRBJ1-5|-|TRBV6-1|many
TGTGCCAGCAGTCCCCGGTGGTTGAGCAATCAGCCCCAGCATTTT
CASSPRWLSNQPQHF
>TRBJ2-3|-|TRBV7-3|-
TGTGCCAGCAGCTCTCAGGTGGCGGGCGCCGATACGCAGTATTTT
CASSSQVAGADTQYF
>TRBJ1-4|TRBD1|TRBV5-8|-
TGTGCCAGCAGCTCAACGAGCGGGACAGGGAATGAAAAACTGTTTTTT
CASSSTSGTGNEKLFF
>TRBJ2-5|TRBD1|TRBV3-1|many
TGTGCCAGCAGCGAAGACTGGGACAGACGCCAAGAGACCCAGTACTTC
CASSEDWDRRQETQYF
>TRBJ2-3|-|TRBV10-3|few
TGTGCCATCAGTGTATCGGGGGGCACCCTTAGCACAGATACGCAGTATTTT
CAISVSGGTLSTDTQYF
>TRBJ2-1|TRBD2|TRBV6-1|-
TGTGCCAGCAGGGGGACTAGCGGGGGGAGCTACAATGAGCAGTTCTTC
CASRGTSGGSYNEQFF
>TRBJ1-2|TRBD1|TRBV27|many
TGTGCCAGCAGGCCGGGACAGGGGGCGCGTGGCTACACCTTC
CASRPGQGARGYTF
>TRBJ2-1|TRBD2|TRBV19|-
TGTGCCACCTCTAGCGGGAGGCCGAGCTCCTACAATGAGCAGTTCTTC
CATSSGRPSSYNEQFF
>TRBJ2-7|TRBD2|TRBV7-8|-
TGTGCCAGCAGCTTAGTAGCACTAGCGGGCTCCTACGAGCAGTACTTC
CASSLVALAGSYEQYF
>TRBJ2-3|-|TRBV20-1|many
TGCAGTGCTAGAGGCCGGAGTGGTAACACAGATACGCAGTATTTT
CSARGRSGNTDTQYF
>TRBJ1-1|TRBD1|TRBV6-1|-
TGTGCCAGCAGTCCCCAGGACAGGGGACCCACTGAAGCTTTCTTT
CASSPQDRGPTEAFF
>TRBJ1-2|-|TRBV7-9|-
TGTGCCAGCAGCGGACCAGAAGTCTATGGCTACACCTTC
CASSGPEVYGYTF
>TRBJ1-2|TRBD1|TRBV7-2|-
TGTGCCAGCAGCTTACGAGACAGGGCCCCTTTCGACTATGGCTACACCTTC
CASSLRDRAPFDYGYTF
>TRBJ1-1|-|TRBV6-5|many
TGTGCCAGCAGTTACCTCGGGGGTACTGAAGCTTTCTTT
CASSYLGGTEAFF
>TRBJ2-3|TRBD1|TRBV20-1|-
TGCAGTGGGAGGACAGGGAGTGCAGATACGCAGTATTTT
CSGRTGSADTQYF
>TRBJ2-1|TRBD1|TRBV6-5|few
TGTGCCAGCAGTCACGTAGTGGGGGACAGACCCTACAATGAGCAGTTCTTC
CASSHVVGDRPYNEQFF
>TRBJ1-6|-|TRBV11-2|many
TGTGCCAGCAGCCCAAAGTCGGGTAGTAATTCACCCCTCCACTTT
CASSPKSGSNSPLHF
>TRBJ1-1|-|TRBV10-2|few
TGCGCCACCACTACAGGGATGCGATTTGAAGCTTTCTTT
CATTTGMRFEAFF
>TRBJ2-7|-|TRBV20-1|-
TGCAGTGCTAGAGTCGGGACTGCTGAGCAGTACTTC
CSARVGTAEQYF
>TRBJ1-1|TRBD1|TRBV5-1|many
TGCGCCAGCAGCTGGGGACAGGGCGCAATGAACACTGAAGCTTTCTTT
CASSWGQGAMNTEAFF
>TRBJ2-5|-|TRBV7-3|many
TGTGCCAGCAGCTTAAAAGGAGGCTACCAAGAGACCCAGTACTTC
CASSLKGGYQETQYF
>TRBJ2-1|TRBD2|TRBV20-1|-
TGCGGTGCCAATCCGGGACTAGGGGGTAAAGGGTCTTACAATGAGCAGTTCTTC
CGANPGLGGKGSYNEQFF
>TRBJ2-7|TRBD1|TRBV6-1|-
TGTGCCAGCAGTCTCGGGACAGGCCAGACCTACGAGCAGTACTTC
CASSLGTGQTYEQYF
>TRBJ2-3|TRBD1|TRBV6-2/TRBV6-3|many
TGTGCCAGCAGGAGGACAGGGTCGATAGATACGCAGTATTTT
CASRRTGSIDTQYF
>TRBJ1-2|TRBD1|TRBV10-3|-
TGTGCCATCAGTGGACAGGGGTACGGCTACACCTTC
CAISGQGYGYTF
>TRBJ2-1|TRBD1|TRBV6-4|many
TGTGCCAGCAGTGACTCAGGGGGCGACTACAATGAGCAGTTCTTC
CASSDSGGDYNEQFF
>TRBJ2-1|TRBD1|TRBV6-5|many
TGTGCCAGCAGTTACTCGGCCGGGACAGGGCCCCCGGACAATGAGCAGTTCTTC
CASSYSAGTGPPDNEQFF
>TRBJ1-1|-|TRBV12-3/TRBV12-4|many
TGTGCCAGCAGACAGGGTCACATGAACACTGAAGCTTTCTTT
CASRQGHMNTEAFF
>TRBJ2-1|TRBD2|TRBV5-1|-
TGCGCCAGCAGCTTGTTTGCTAGCGGGTCTTACAATGAGCAGTTCTTC
CASSLFASGSYNEQFF
>TRBJ1-1|TRBD1|TRBV12-3/TRBV12-4|many
TGTGCCACCTCCGGGACAGGGGGCCCTACGACGGCTTTCTTT
CATSGTGGPTTAFF
>TRBJ1-6|-|TRBV19|-
TGTGCCAGTAGTACCCGCGGAGGAGCCTATAATTCACCCCTCCACTTT
CASSTRGGAYNSPLHF
>TRBJ2-1|TRBD2|TRBV3-1|many
TGTGCCAGCAGCCAACCAGCGGGAGGGCCCGGGTTGAATGAGCAGTTCTTC
CASSQPAGGPGLNEQFF
>TRBJ1-1|-|TRBV6-2/TRBV6-3|-
TGTGCCAGCATTTCACCCCCGTACACTGAAGCTTTCTTT
CASISPPYTEAFF
>TRBJ2-7|-|TRBV6-5|-
TGTGCCAGCAGTTACTTCTCGGGGCAGGGTGGCGAGCAGTACTTC
CASSYFSGQGGEQYF
>TRBJ2-3|TRBD2|TRBV5-1|many
TGCGCCAGCAGCTTGGCCGCGACTAGCGGGGGTATTCCTAGCACAGATACGCAGTATTTT
CASSLAATSGGIPSTDTQYF
>TRBJ2-2|TRBD2|TRBV7-8|many
TGTGCCAGCAGCCTCAGCGGGAGTCGTGGCGGGGAGCTGTTTTTT
CASSLSGSRGGELFF
>TRBJ1-6|-|TRBV6-1|-
TGTGCCAGCAGTGAGAGGGCCATCATAAGCTCCTATAATTCACCCCTCCACTTT
CASSERAIISSYNSPLHF
>TRBJ2-1|-|TRBV7-8|few
TGTGCCAGCAGCCCCGTAGGAGACAATGAGCAGTTCTTC
CASSPVGDNEQFF
>TRBJ1-3|-|TRBV12-3/TRBV12-4|few
TGTGCCAGCAGTGACTCGAACTCTGGAAACACCATATATTTT
CASSDSNSGNTIYF
>TRBJ2-5|-|TRBV4-1|-
TGCGCCAGCAGCCAAGTCTTCCTGGGTTCTTCCAACCAAGAGACCCAGTACTTC
CASSQVFLGSSNQETQYF
>TRBJ2-1|-|TRBV6-1|many
TGTGCCAGCAGAAGACAGGTCGATAGCTCCTACAATGAGCAGTTCTTC
CASRRQVDSSYNEQFF
>TRBJ2-1|TRBD2|TRBV20-1|few
TGCAGTGCGCAGCGGGGGGGCCTGGTAGAGGGGCAGTTCTTC
CSAQRGGLVEGQFF